This T cell receptor beta chain stems from a study of shared clonotypes between healthy human individuals. Notes on the study in general: The four-donor shared clonotypes exceeded non-shared clonotypes in generation probability, with non-shared ones scoring lower.

Assay used: immunoSEQ multiplex PCR; TCRdb lists only in-frame clones, some missing. The sample lists millions of clones, over 85% occurring once. The authors divided CD4+ cells into CD45RA+ naive and CD45RA-negative memory subsets. CDR1 SGHRS and CDR2 YFSETQ come from the germline V gene. With 0 bases clipped from V and 2 bases from J, the junction kept 3 bases outside the gene matches. CDR3 length: 16 residues. With regard to this clone: What it binds is not known.

Sequencing was carried out using naive CD4+ T cells sorted from blood. Stated subset: CD45RA+ positively selected. The chain has TRBV5-1 and TRBJ2-2, with 8 positions matching TRBD2. The origin of this receptor is a young man in good health. In nucleotides, the CDR3 is TGCGCCAGCAGCTTGGGACTAGCGATTAACACCGGGGAGCTGTTTTTT. The encoded protein is CASSLGLAINTGELFF.